This T cell receptor (beta chain) is from a study of Tregs in tolerant kidney transplant recipients. At the level of the study: CD4+CD25+CD127- cells came from approximately three-day belatacept mixed lymphocyte reactions, some with roughly five-day graft donor restimulation.

Generated by immunoSEQ multiplex PCR, the TCRdb table keeps only in-frame clones and is missing some. The sample lists about 1,300 clones, approximately 45% occurring once. Points on this clone: The antigen remains undetermined.

Notes on the study in general: No direct test of biological reproducibility was done here. Tregs expanded with activated donor B cells seemed most donor-specific.

The germline CDR1 and CDR2 sequences are SGHNT and YENEEA. Trimming stripped 2 bases from V and 5 bases from J, with 14 bases between. This CDR3 is built from 15 residues. V is TRBV11-3 and J is TRBJ2-3; possible D gene TRBD2, 6 bases. The sample taken for sequencing was Tregs from blood cultured with allogeneic cells. The TCR was taken from a human donor in good health. CDR3 coding DNA: TGTGCCAGCAGCTTAATGTTTGGGGACTTAGATACGCAGTATTTT. This encodes CASSLMFGDLDTQYF. Full variable domain (outside the CDR3, taken from reference TRBV11-3 and TRBJ2-3): EAGVVQSPRYKIIEKKQPVAFWCNPISGHNTLYWYLQNLGQGPELLIRYENEEAVDDSQLPKDRFSAERLKGVDSTLKIQPAELGDSAVYLCASSLMFGDLDTQYFGPGTRLTVL.